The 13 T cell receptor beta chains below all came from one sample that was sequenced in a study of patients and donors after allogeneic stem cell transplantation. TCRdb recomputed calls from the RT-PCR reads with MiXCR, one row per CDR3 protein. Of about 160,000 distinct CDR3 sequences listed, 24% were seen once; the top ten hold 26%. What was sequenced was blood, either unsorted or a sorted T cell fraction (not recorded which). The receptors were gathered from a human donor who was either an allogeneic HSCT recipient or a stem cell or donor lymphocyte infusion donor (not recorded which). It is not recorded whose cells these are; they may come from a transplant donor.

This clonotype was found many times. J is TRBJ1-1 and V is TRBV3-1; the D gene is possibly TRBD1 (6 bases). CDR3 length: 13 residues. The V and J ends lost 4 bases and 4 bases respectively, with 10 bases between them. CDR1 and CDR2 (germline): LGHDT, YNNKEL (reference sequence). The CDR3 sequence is CASSLDSLTEAFF. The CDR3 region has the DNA TGTGCCAGCAGCCTGGACAGCCTCACTGAAGCTTTCTTT.

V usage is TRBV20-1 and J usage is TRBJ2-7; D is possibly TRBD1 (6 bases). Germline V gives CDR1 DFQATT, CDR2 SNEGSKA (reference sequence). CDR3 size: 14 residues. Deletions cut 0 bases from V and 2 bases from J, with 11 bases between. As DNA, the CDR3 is TGCAGTGCTAGAGAAAACAGGGCACCCTACGAGCAGTACTTC. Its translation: CSARENRAPYEQYF.

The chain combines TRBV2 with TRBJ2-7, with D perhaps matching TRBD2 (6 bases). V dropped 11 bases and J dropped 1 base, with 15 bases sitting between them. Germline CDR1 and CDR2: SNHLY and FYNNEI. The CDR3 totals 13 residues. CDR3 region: CACGNDESYEQYF. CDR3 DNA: TGTGCCTGCGGGAACGACGAATCCTACGAGCAGTACTTC.

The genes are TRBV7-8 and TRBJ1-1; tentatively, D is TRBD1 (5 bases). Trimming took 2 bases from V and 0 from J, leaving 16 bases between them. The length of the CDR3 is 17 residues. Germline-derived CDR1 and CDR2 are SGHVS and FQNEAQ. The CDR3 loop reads CASSLRQSDYMNTEAFF. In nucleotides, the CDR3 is TGTGCCAGCAGCTTAAGACAGAGCGATTACATGAACACTGAAGCTTTCTTT.

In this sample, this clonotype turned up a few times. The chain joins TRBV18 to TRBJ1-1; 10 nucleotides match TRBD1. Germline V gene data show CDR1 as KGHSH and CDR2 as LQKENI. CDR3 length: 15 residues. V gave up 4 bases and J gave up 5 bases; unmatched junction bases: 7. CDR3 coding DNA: TGTGCCAGCTCACAACGGGACAGGGGTTATACTGAAGCTTTCTTT. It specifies CASSQRDRGYTEAFF.

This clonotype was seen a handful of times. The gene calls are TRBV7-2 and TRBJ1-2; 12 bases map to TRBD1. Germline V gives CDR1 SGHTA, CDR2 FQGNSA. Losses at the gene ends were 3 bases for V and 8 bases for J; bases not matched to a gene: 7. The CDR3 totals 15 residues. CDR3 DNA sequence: TGTGCCAGCAGCTTCCGGGACAGGGGGCCGGAGGGCTACACCTTC. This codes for CASSFRDRGPEGYTF.

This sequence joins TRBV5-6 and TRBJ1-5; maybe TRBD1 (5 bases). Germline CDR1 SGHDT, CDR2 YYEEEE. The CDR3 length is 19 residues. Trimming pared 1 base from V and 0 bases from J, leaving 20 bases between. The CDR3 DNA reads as TGTGCCAGCAGCTTGAGGGACTCGTGGGGGTTTAATAGCAATCAGCCCCAGCATTTT. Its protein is CASSLRDSWGFNSNQPQHF.

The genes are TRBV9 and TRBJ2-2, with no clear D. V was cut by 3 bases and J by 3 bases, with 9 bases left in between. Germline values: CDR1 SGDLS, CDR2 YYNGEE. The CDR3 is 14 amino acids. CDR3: CASSGVADTGELFF. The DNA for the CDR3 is TGTGCCAGCAGCGGGGTCGCGGACACCGGGGAGCTGTTTTTT.

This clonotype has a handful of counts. The CDR3 here is CSASPPLNEKLFF. CDR3 coding DNA: TGCAGTGCTAGCCCACCCTTAAATGAAAAACTGTTTTTT. V usage is TRBV20-1 and J usage is TRBJ1-4, with no clear D. In germline, CDR1 is DFQATT, CDR2 SNEGSKA (reference sequence). The germline V and J ends were trimmed by 3 bases and 5 bases, with 10 bases remaining between them. This CDR3 has 13 residues.

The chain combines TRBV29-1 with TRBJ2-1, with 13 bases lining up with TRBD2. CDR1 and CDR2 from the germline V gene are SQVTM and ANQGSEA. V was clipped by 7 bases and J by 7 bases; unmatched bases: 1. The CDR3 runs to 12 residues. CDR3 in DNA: TGCAGCGGGACTAGCGGGAGAAATGAGCAGTTCTTC. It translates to CSGTSGRNEQFF.

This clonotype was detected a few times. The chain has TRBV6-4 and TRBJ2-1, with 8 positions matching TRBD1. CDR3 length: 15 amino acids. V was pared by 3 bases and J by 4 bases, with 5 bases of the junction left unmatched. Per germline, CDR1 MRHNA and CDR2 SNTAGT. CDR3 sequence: CASSEIGTGYNEQFF. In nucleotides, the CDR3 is TGTGCCAGCAGTGAAATTGGGACAGGATACAATGAGCAGTTCTTC.

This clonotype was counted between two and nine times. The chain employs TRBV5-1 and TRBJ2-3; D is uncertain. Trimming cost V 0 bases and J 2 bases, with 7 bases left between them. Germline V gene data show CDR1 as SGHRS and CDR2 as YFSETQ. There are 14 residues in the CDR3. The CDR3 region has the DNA TGCGCCAGCAGCTTGGACAGTCCCACAGATACGCAGTATTTT. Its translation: CASSLDSPTDTQYF.

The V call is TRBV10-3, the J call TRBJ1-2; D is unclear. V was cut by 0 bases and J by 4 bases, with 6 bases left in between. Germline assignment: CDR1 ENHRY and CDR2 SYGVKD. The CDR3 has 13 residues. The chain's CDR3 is CAISESETYGYTF. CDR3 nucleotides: TGTGCCATCAGTGAGTCGGAGACCTATGGCTACACCTTC.